This T cell receptor (beta chain) came from a study of T cell responses to AZD1222 COVID-19 vaccine. A remark on this clone: Antigen specificity is unknown.

Assay used: immunoSEQ multiplex PCR; TCRdb lists only in-frame clones, some missing. The table includes approximately 99,000 clones, about 86% detected once. This CDR3 region has 16 residues. V lost 0 bases and J 0 bases, leaving 12 bases between the germline ends. Germline loops: CDR1 MNHNY, CDR2 SVGAGI (reference sequence). Overall study findings and caveats: Repertoire samples came only from after the peak T cell response.

The chain uses TRBV6-6 and TRBJ2-7; D not certain. The source was peripheral blood, collected on day 0 of AZD1222 vaccination. This sequence was found in an adult in good health. In nucleotides, the CDR3 is TGTGCCAGCAGTTACTCAGGTCTTTTGGCCTCCTACGAGCAGTACTTC. This codes for CASSYSGLLASYEQYF.